Presented here are 30 T cell receptor beta chains from one specimen sequenced in a study of cytomegalovirus exposure and HLA in healthy donors. Primers: 60 Vbeta forward and 13 Jbeta reverse. This table comes from immunoSEQ multiplex PCR, and its TCRdb copy is limited to in-frame clones, with some not included. In total, the table holds around 100,000 clones. Sequenced material: PBMCs. These receptors all come from a man in his forties or fifties in good health and CMV-seropositive.

This CDR3 reads CASSDRTNTEAFF. The CDR3 DNA sequence: TGTGCCAGCAGTGATCGGACAAACACTGAAGCTTTCTTT. The chain employs TRBV2 and TRBJ1-1; D perhaps matches TRBD1 (5 bases). Germline values: CDR1 SNHLY, CDR2 FYNNEI. The CDR3 contains 13 residues. Trimming pared 3 bases from V and 2 bases from J, leaving 7 bases between.

This rearrangement joins TRBV2 to TRBJ2-7, with TRBD2 identical over 11 bases. V lost 7 bases, J lost 3 bases, and 11 bases stayed unmatched. CDR3 length: 16 residues. Germline-derived CDR1 and CDR2 are SNHLY and FYNNEI. CDR3 DNA: TGTGCCAGCACCCAAGGGACTAGCGGCTCATACTACGAGCAGTACTTC. Amino acid sequence: CASTQGTSGSYYEQYF.

The V call is TRBV20-1, the J call TRBJ1-1; D gene uncertain. V lost 6 bases and J 6 bases, leaving 11 bases between the germline ends. Germline V gene sequence: CDR1 DFQATT, CDR2 SNEGSKA (reference sequence). The CDR3 covers 11 residues. This CDR3 is CSALGEAEAFF. As DNA, the CDR3 is TGCAGTGCCCTCGGAGAGGCTGAAGCTTTCTTT.

The genes are TRBV5-4 and TRBJ2-2, with 7 positions matching TRBD1. V trimming: 0 bases; J trimming: 5 bases; junction bases outside the gene matches: 7. This CDR3 has 16 residues. The germline V gene encodes CDR1 SGHNT and CDR2 YYREEE (reference sequence). The CDR3 bases are TGTGCCAGCAGCTTGGGGGCAGGGGGATTTACCGGGGAGCTGTTTTTT. Residues: CASSLGAGGFTGELFF.

The chain employs TRBV7-8 and TRBJ2-7, with 11 bases aligning to TRBD2. After removal of 6 bases from V and 3 bases from J, the junction contained 7 bases not matched to a gene. The CDR3 is 15 amino acids. Germline V lookup: CDR1 SGHVS, CDR2 FQNEAQ. CDR3 DNA sequence: TGTGCCAGCAGGCTAGCGGGAGGTACGATCTACGAGCAGTACTTC. It is translated as CASRLAGGTIYEQYF.

The V call is TRBV5-1, the J call TRBJ2-5; D remains unclear. The tail of the sequence fits TRBJ2-7 better, so the J call may be wrong. CDR3 length: 14 amino acids. Germline V gene lookup returns CDR1 SGHRS and CDR2 YFSETQ. CDR3 DNA sequence: TGCGCCAGCAGCTCTGAGGATTTCCCCTACGAGCAGTACTTC. It specifies CASSSEDFPYEQYF.

The J gene is TRBJ2-7, the V gene TRBV7-9; 7 nucleotides agree with TRBD2. The germline V gene encodes CDR1 SEHNR and CDR2 FQNEAQ (reference sequence). V was pared by 0 bases and J by 3 bases, with 2 bases of the junction left unmatched. The CDR3 is 14 amino acids. Here the CDR3 DNA reads TGTGCCAGCAGCTTAGCTAGCGGGTACTACGAGCAGTACTTC. This sequence encodes CASSLASGYYEQYF.

Written as DNA, the CDR3 is TGTGCCAGCAGTTTGGAGGACGGTCGTAACTATGGCTACACCTTC. Protein sequence: CASSLEDGRNYGYTF. The chain couples TRBV2 to TRBJ1-2; D is uncertain. Germline CDR1 and CDR2: SNHLY and FYNNEI. The CDR3 loop spans 15 amino acids. Trimming pared 5 bases from V and 1 base from J, leaving 14 bases between.

This sequence joins TRBV7-2 and TRBJ1-2; D unclear. CDR3 size: 14 residues. V lost 1 base, J lost 5 bases, and 11 bases lay in between. The germline V gene has CDR1 SGHTA and CDR2 FQGNSA. The DNA of the CDR3 is TGTGCCAGCAGCTTAGTCCCCCTGACATATGGCTACACCTTC. Its protein product is CASSLVPLTYGYTF.

The chain recombines TRBV10-1 with TRBJ2-5, with D hard to call. This CDR3 is 15 amino acids long. Germline-derived CDR1 and CDR2 are WNHNN and SYGVQD (reference sequence). V was shortened by 0 bases and J by 1 base, with 9 bases between the two germline ends. In DNA, the CDR3 is TGCGCCAGCAGTGAGTCGCTACAGAGCCAAGAGACCCAGTACTTC. Translating gives CASSESLQSQETQYF.

This rearrangement joins TRBV5-1 to TRBJ2-7; 8 nucleotides align to TRBD1. Losses at the gene ends were 3 bases for V and 5 bases for J; bases not matched to a gene: 7. The CDR3 runs 14 residues. Per germline, CDR1 SGHRS and CDR2 YFSETQ. The CDR3 region is CASSSGGRKNEQYF. The CDR3 DNA reads as TGCGCCAGCAGCTCAGGGGGCAGGAAAAACGAGCAGTACTTC.

The chain couples TRBV7-9 to TRBJ1-1; 8 bases map to TRBD1. The V segment lost 3 bases and the J segment 1 base; nucleotides outside the gene matches: 4. The CDR3 runs to 15 residues. From germline, CDR1 is SEHNR and CDR2 FQNEAQ (reference sequence). DNA of the CDR3: TGTGCCAGCAGCTTCCCCGGGACAGGGAACACTGAAGCTTTCTTT. Translating it yields CASSFPGTGNTEAFF.

The chain links TRBV4-1 to TRBJ2-7; D possibly corresponds to TRBD2 (6 bases). V lost 8 bases and J 2 bases, leaving 10 bases between the germline ends. Germline-derived CDR1 and CDR2 are MGHRA and YSYEKL. The CDR3 sequence is 12 residues long. For the CDR3, the DNA is TGCGCCAGCCGGGACTCAACCTACGAGCAGTACTTC. It codes for CASRDSTYEQYF.

The chain couples TRBV4-2 to TRBJ2-3; 14 nucleotides agree with TRBD2. This CDR3 contains 16 residues. CDR1 LGHNA and CDR2 YNFKEQ come from the germline V gene. With V trimmed by 10 bases and J by 12 bases, 18 bases remained unmatched. CDR3 in amino acids: CATAPEDKTSGRAQYF. In DNA form, the CDR3 reads TGTGCCACCGCGCCTGAGGACAAGACTAGCGGGAGGGCCCAGTATTTT.

This rearrangement joins TRBV29-1 to TRBJ1-5; D not resolved. Germline V gives CDR1 SQVTM, CDR2 ANQGSEA. There are 14 residues in the CDR3. Trimming pared 3 bases from V and 3 bases from J, leaving 12 bases between. The CDR3 protein is CSVEIQQDNQPQHF. As DNA, the CDR3 is TGCAGCGTTGAGATCCAGCAGGACAATCAGCCCCAGCATTTT.

The chain uses TRBV4-1 and TRBJ2-6, with 9 bases identical to TRBD1. Germline V gene lookup returns CDR1 MGHRA and CDR2 YSYEKL. The trim removed 4 bases at V and 4 bases at J, leaving 14 bases unmatched. CDR3 length: 19 amino acids. CDR3: CASSPLRGQGFIGANVLTF. In DNA form, the CDR3 reads TGCGCCAGCAGCCCACTAAGGGGACAGGGTTTTATCGGGGCCAACGTCCTGACTTTC.

The J gene is TRBJ1-5, the V gene TRBV9; D remains unclear. CDR1 and CDR2 from the germline V gene are SGDLS and YYNGEE. V was trimmed by 0 bases and J by 6 bases, leaving 7 bases between them. The CDR3 sequence is 13 residues long. CDR3 region: CASSVEEGQPQHF. The CDR3 DNA reads as TGTGCCAGCAGCGTAGAGGAGGGTCAGCCCCAGCATTTT.

The chain carries TRBV7-9 and TRBJ2-7; tentatively, D is TRBD1 (6 bases). From germline, CDR1 is SEHNR and CDR2 FQNEAQ (reference sequence). The CDR3 is made up of 12 amino acids. V dropped 1 base and J dropped 6 bases, with 7 bases sitting between them. The CDR3 protein is CASSLEQGEQYF. The CDR3 DNA reads as TGTGCCAGCAGCTTAGAACAGGGCGAGCAGTACTTC.

The J gene is TRBJ2-5, the V gene TRBV29-1; 10 bases fit TRBD2. The CDR3 extends over 13 amino acids. Germline V gene data show CDR1 as SQVTM and CDR2 as ANQGSEA. V lost 8 bases to trimming and J lost 3 bases; unmatched junction nucleotides: 6. DNA for the CDR3: TGCAGCAACATAGCGGGAGGTGAAGAGACCCAGTACTTC. Amino acid sequence: CSNIAGGEETQYF. Full variable domain (outside the CDR3, taken from reference TRBV29-1 and TRBJ2-5): SAVISQKPSRDICQRGTSLTIQCQVDSQVTMMFWYRQQPGQSLTLIATANQGSEATYESGFVIDKFPISRPNLTFSTLTVSNMSPEDSSIYLCSNIAGGEETQYFGPGTRLLVL.

CDR3 nucleotide sequence: TGTGCCAGCAGCTCCCTAGCGGGGAGGAACACCGGGGAGCTGTTTTTT. Translating gives CASSSLAGRNTGELFF. The rearrangement joins TRBV5-6 to TRBJ2-2; 9 nucleotides align to TRBD2. Germline CDR1 and CDR2: SGHDT and YYEEEE. Losses at the gene ends were 3 bases for V and 1 base for J; bases not matched to a gene: 4. The CDR3 has 16 residues.

The chain uses TRBV30 and TRBJ2-3, with TRBD1 matching 9 bases. The length of the CDR3 is 15 residues. The germline CDR1 and CDR2 sequences are GTSNPN and SVGIG (reference sequence). Trimming took 1 base from V and 3 from J; bases not matched to a gene: 5. This chain's CDR3 is CAWSAGQGPTDTQYF. The DNA for the CDR3 is TGTGCCTGGAGTGCGGGACAGGGTCCGACAGATACGCAGTATTTT.

The CDR3 bases are TGTGCCAGCAGCTTACGGCTGGCAGGGACCCGGACTAGGACTGAAGCTTTCTTT. Translation gives CASSLRLAGTRTRTEAFF. The chain has TRBV7-2 and TRBJ1-1, with D maybe TRBD1 (5 bases). Per the germline V gene, CDR1 is SGHTA and CDR2 is FQGNSA. This CDR3 spans 18 amino acids. V lost 2 bases and J 5 bases, leaving 24 bases between the germline ends.

The chain combines TRBV6-6 with TRBJ1-6; 9 nucleotides match TRBD1. CDR1 and CDR2 (germline): MNHNY, SVGAGI (reference sequence). Trimming at V came to 0 bases and at J to 7 bases, leaving 1 base not matched to a gene. The CDR3 runs 15 residues. The CDR3 DNA reads TGTGCCAGCAGTTACTCGACAGGGGGAAATTCACCCCTCCACTTT. It translates to CASSYSTGGNSPLHF.

V gene TRBV10-3 combines with J gene TRBJ2-3; D remains unclear. The CDR3 has 14 residues. Germline V gives CDR1 ENHRY, CDR2 SYGVKD. V gave up 7 bases and J gave up 1 base, with 12 bases separating them. The CDR3 reads CAITSGEGTDTQYF. In nucleotides, the CDR3 is TGTGCCATCACATCCGGCGAGGGCACAGATACGCAGTATTTT.

This chain joins TRBV6-1 and TRBJ2-1, with D maybe TRBD2 (5 bases). V was shortened by 1 base and J by 6 bases, with 10 bases between the two germline ends. The CDR3 has 14 residues. CDR1 is MNHNS and CDR2 is SASEGT in the germline V gene. The CDR3 DNA follows: TGTGCCAGCAGTGAAGGAGGGCCCGTCAATGAGCAGTTCTTC. It translates to CASSEGGPVNEQFF.

V usage is TRBV6-5 and J usage is TRBJ2-4; 11 bases are a match to TRBD1. The CDR3 length is 15 residues. V lost 2 bases to trimming and J lost 7 bases; unmatched junction nucleotides: 4. Looked up from germline, CDR1 is MNHEY and CDR2 is SVGAGI. CDR3: CASSYQDRGHNIQYF. The CDR3 DNA sequence: TGTGCCAGCAGTTACCAGGACAGGGGGCATAACATTCAGTACTTC.

The chain couples TRBV28 to TRBJ1-2; possibly TRBD1 for D (5 bases). V was cut by 1 base and J by 6 bases, with 15 bases left in between. CDR1 is MDHEN and CDR2 is SYDVKM in the germline V gene. The CDR3 length is 15 residues. CDR3 bases: TGTGCCAGCAGTTTATCAACCCCAGGGAACCATGGCTACACCTTC. This translates into CASSLSTPGNHGYTF.

The chain couples TRBV7-9 to TRBJ1-2; D gene ambiguous. Trimming pared 5 bases from V and 6 bases from J, leaving 13 bases between. This CDR3 has 13 amino acids. Germline lookup yields CDR1 SEHNR and CDR2 FQNEAQ (reference sequence). CDR3 in amino acids: CASSPVSLDGYTF. In DNA form, the CDR3 reads TGTGCCAGCAGCCCAGTTTCGCTAGATGGCTACACCTTC.

This chain joins TRBV6-1 and TRBJ1-4, with 8 positions matching TRBD1. CDR1 and CDR2 (germline): MNHNS, SASEGT. The length of the CDR3 is 16 residues. V lost 4 bases, J lost 5 bases, and 9 bases stayed unmatched. The CDR3 bases are TGTGCCAGCAGTGGCGGGACAGGCCAGAGAAATGAAAAACTGTTTTTT. This codes for CASSGGTGQRNEKLFF.

V usage is TRBV11-1 and J usage is TRBJ2-3, with D unclear. Trimming stripped 4 bases from V and 1 base from J, with 12 bases between. Germline values: CDR1 SGHAT, CDR2 FQDESV (reference sequence). The length of the CDR3 is 15 residues. The CDR3 DNA reads as TGTGCCAGCAGCTCAAGACTCGATCGCACAGATACGCAGTATTTT. Encoded protein: CASSSRLDRTDTQYF.